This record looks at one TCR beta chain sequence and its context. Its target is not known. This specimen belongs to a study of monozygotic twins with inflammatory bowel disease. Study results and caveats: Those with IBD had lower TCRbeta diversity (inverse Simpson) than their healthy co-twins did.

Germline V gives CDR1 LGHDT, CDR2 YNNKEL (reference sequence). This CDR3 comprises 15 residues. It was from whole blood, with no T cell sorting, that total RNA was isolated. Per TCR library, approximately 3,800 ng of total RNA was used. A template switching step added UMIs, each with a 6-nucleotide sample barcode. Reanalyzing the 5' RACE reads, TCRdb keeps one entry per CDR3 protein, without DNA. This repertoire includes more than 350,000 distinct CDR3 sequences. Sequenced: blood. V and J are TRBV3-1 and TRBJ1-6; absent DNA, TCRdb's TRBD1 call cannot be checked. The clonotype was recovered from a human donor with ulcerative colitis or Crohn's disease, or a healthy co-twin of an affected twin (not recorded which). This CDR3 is CASSQERVRGSPLHF.